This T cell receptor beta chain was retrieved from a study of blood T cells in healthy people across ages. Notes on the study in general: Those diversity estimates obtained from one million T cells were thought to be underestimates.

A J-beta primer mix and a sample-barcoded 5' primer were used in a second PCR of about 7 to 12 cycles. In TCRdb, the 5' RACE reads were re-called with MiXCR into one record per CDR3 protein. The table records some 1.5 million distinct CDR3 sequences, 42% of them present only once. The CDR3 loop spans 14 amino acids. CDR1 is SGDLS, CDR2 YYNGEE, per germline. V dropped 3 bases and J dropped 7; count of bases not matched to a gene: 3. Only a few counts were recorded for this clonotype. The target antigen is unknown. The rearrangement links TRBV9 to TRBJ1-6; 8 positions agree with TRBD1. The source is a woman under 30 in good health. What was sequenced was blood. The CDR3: CASSGQGMNSPLHF. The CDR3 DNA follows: TGTGCCAGCAGCGGACAGGGGATGAATTCACCCCTCCACTTT.